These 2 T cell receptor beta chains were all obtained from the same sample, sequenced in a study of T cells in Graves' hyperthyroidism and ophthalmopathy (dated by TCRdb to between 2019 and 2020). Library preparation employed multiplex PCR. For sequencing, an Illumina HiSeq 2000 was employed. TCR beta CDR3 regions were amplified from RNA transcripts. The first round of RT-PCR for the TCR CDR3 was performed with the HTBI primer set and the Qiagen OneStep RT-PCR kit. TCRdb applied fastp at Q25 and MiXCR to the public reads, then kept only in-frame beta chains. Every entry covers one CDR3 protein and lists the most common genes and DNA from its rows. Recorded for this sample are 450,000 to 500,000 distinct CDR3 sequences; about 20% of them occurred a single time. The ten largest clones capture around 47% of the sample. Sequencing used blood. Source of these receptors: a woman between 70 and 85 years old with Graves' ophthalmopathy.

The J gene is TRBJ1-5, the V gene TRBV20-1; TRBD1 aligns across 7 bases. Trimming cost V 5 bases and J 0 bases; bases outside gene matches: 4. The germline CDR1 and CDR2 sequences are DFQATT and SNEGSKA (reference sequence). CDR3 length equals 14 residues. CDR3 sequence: CSALDRRSNQPQHF. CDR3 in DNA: TGCAGTGCTCTGGACAGGCGTAGCAATCAGCCCCAGCATTTT.

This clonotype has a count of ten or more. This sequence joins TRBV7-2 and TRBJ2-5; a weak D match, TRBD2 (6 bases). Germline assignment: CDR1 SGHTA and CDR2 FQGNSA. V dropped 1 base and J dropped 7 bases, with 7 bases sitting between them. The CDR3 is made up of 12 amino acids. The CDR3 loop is CASSLVGGTQYF. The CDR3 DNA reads TGTGCCAGCAGCTTAGTGGGGGGGACCCAGTACTTC.